Below are 30 T cell receptor beta chains sequenced from a single sample in a study of PD-1 blockade in mismatch repair-deficient tumors. Profiled with immunoSEQ multiplex PCR; TCRdb holds only in-frame clones, not every one. This sample has 65,000 to 80,000 clones, with approximately 78% found just once. The sequencing used peripheral blood, collected 2 weeks after starting pembrolizumab. Every receptor here comes from an adult with mismatch repair-deficient cancer.

This clone occurred a few times. Other DNA sequences within the sample encode an identical CDR3. The rearrangement links TRBV7-9 to TRBJ2-7, with a possible D match to TRBD2 (7 bases). Trimming stripped 1 base from V and 3 bases from J, with 13 bases between. The CDR3 is 15 residues long. Per germline, CDR1 SEHNR and CDR2 FQNEAQ (reference sequence). Here the CDR3 DNA reads TGTGCCAGCAGCTTAGTTTCCGGGGGGCACTACGAGCAGTACTTC. Its protein is CASSLVSGGHYEQYF.

The gene calls are TRBV6-7 and TRBJ1-4; D gene uncertain. TRBV6-7 belongs to the ORF category, with a function that is uncertain. V gave up 2 bases and J gave up 8 bases, with 12 bases separating them. The CDR3 is made up of 14 amino acids. CDR3 DNA: TGTGCCAGCAGTTACCGCAGCAAAAGCGAAAAACTGTTTTTT. It is translated as CASSYRSKSEKLFF.

This clone was picked up a small number of times. This chain connects TRBV5-6 to TRBJ2-6; 8 bases fit TRBD1. CDR1 is SGHDT, CDR2 YYEEEE, per germline. This CDR3 spans 16 amino acids. V dropped 4 bases and J dropped 4; count of bases not matched to a gene: 7. CDR3 residues: CASSGQTGAGANVLTF. CDR3 in DNA: TGTGCCAGCAGCGGGCAGACAGGGGCCGGGGCCAACGTCCTGACTTTC.

The CDR3: CASSPHRTRGQQFF. The DNA for the CDR3 is TGTGCCAGCAGCCCCCACCGGACACGAGGCCAGCAGTTCTTC. The gene calls are TRBV6-5 and TRBJ2-1, with D possibly matching TRBD1 (5 bases). The V and J ends lost 6 bases and 11 bases respectively, with 20 bases between them. The CDR3 runs to 14 residues. Germline V gives CDR1 MNHEY, CDR2 SVGAGI.

V gene TRBV19 combines with J gene TRBJ1-5; D ambiguous. Germline CDR1 LNHDA, CDR2 SQIVND (reference sequence). Trimming removed 4 bases at V and 4 bases at J, with 11 bases between. This CDR3 has 14 amino acids. CDR3 sequence reads: CASSNRPTNQPQHF. In DNA form, the CDR3 reads TGTGCCAGTAGTAACAGACCTACTAATCAGCCCCAGCATTTT.

CDR3 loop: CASSTSGLAPYNEQFF. The CDR3 DNA sequence: TGTGCCAGTAGTACATCAGGACTAGCGCCCTACAATGAGCAGTTCTTC. This rearrangement joins TRBV19 to TRBJ2-1; TRBD2 matches 9 bases. The trim removed 4 bases at V and 2 bases at J, leaving 6 bases unmatched. Per germline, CDR1 LNHDA and CDR2 SQIVND (reference sequence). The CDR3 has 16 residues.

This clone is labeled as medium-sized. This chain links TRBV7-2 with TRBJ2-7; TRBD1 matches at 7 bases. CDR1 is SGHTA, CDR2 FQGNSA, per germline. V was pared by 5 bases and J by 5 bases, with 9 bases of the junction left unmatched. This CDR3 region has 14 residues. CDR3 bases: TGTGCCAGCAGCCCCTCCGGGACAGTCCACGAGCAGTACTTC. This translates into CASSPSGTVHEQYF. The full variable domain, rest sourced from reference TRBV7-2 and TRBJ2-7, is GAGVSQSPSNKVTEKGKDVELRCDPISGHTALYWYRQSLGQGLEFLIYFQGNSAPDKSGLPSDRFSAERTGGSVSTLTIQRTQQEDSAVYLCASSPSGTVHEQYFGPGTRLTVT.

The rearrangement links TRBV7-9 to TRBJ1-1; D is uncertain. Trimming stripped 4 bases from V and 0 bases from J, with 18 bases between. CDR3 length: 17 amino acids. Germline-derived CDR1 and CDR2 are SEHNR and FQNEAQ (reference sequence). CDR3 DNA: TGTGCCAGCAGCTCGGTAGAGGTGGCCGCCATGAACACTGAAGCTTTCTTT. The encoded protein is CASSSVEVAAMNTEAFF.

The rearrangement uses TRBV10-3 and TRBJ1-2, with 8 bases identical to TRBD1. The CDR3 is made up of 14 amino acids. Trimming removed 7 bases from V and 7 bases from J; junction bases left unmatched: 11. CDR1 and CDR2 from the germline V gene are ENHRY and SYGVKD. The CDR3 sequence: CAINLSRGQSGYTF. CDR3 in DNA: TGTGCCATCAACCTCAGCAGGGGGCAATCTGGCTACACCTTC.

The chain couples TRBV19 to TRBJ2-1, with D unresolved. The CDR3 contains 13 residues. Germline CDR1 is LNHDA and CDR2 is SQIVND (reference sequence). V gave up 5 bases and J gave up 1 base, with 6 bases separating them. CDR3 in amino acids: CASSAYSYNEQFF. The CDR3 DNA follows: TGTGCCAGTAGTGCCTATTCCTACAATGAGCAGTTCTTC.

The CDR3 DNA reads as TGTGCCAGCAGCTTACGAGGGGGTATGCAGTTCTTC. It is translated as CASSLRGGMQFF. This rearrangement joins TRBV7-9 to TRBJ2-1; tentatively, D is TRBD1 (6 bases). CDR1 SEHNR and CDR2 FQNEAQ come from the germline V gene (reference sequence). This CDR3 region has 12 residues. The V end was cut by 2 bases, the J end by 12 bases, with 11 bases between.

This rearrangement joins TRBV19 to TRBJ1-2, with D possibly being TRBD1 (5 bases). V lost 5 bases and J 0 bases, leaving 22 bases between the germline ends. Germline CDR1 and CDR2: LNHDA and SQIVND (reference sequence). This CDR3 is 18 amino acids long. CDR3 sequence reads: CASSSRQGASRSNYGYTF. The CDR3, as DNA: TGTGCCAGTAGTTCTCGGCAGGGTGCCAGCCGGTCTAACTATGGCTACACCTTC.

The chain uses TRBV19 and TRBJ1-1, with TRBD1 matching over 8 bases. V lost 6 bases and J lost 4; bases outside the gene matches: 13. CDR1 LNHDA and CDR2 SQIVND come from the germline V gene (reference sequence). There are 16 residues in the CDR3. The CDR3 spells CASREILRDRPTEAFF. CDR3 nucleotide sequence: TGTGCCAGTAGAGAAATTCTCCGGGACAGGCCCACTGAAGCTTTCTTT.

The gene calls are TRBV19 and TRBJ2-2, with D unclear. Germline CDR1 reads LNHDA; CDR2 reads SQIVND (reference sequence). The CDR3 has 15 residues. V dropped 5 bases and J dropped 6 bases, with 16 bases sitting between them. CDR3 loop: CASSLSGIRSGELFF. CDR3 nucleotide sequence: TGTGCCAGTAGTCTTTCTGGGATAAGGTCCGGGGAGCTGTTTTTT.

J is TRBJ2-2 and V is TRBV15; no definite D call. This CDR3 contains 14 residues. Looked up from germline, CDR1 is LNHNV and CDR2 is YYDKDF (reference sequence). Trimming took 4 bases from V and 2 from J, leaving 8 bases between them. CDR3 nucleotide sequence: TGTGCCACCAGCAAAGGTCTCAACACCGGGGAGCTGTTTTTT. Its protein product is CATSKGLNTGELFF.

The chain is built from TRBV29-1 and TRBJ1-5; 8 bases are shared with TRBD1. The germline gives CDR1 SQVTM, CDR2 ANQGSEA. The CDR3 length is 14 residues. Losses at the gene ends were 6 bases for V and 1 base for J; bases not matched to a gene: 5. CDR3 in amino acids: CSVRQGASNQPQHF. The CDR3, as DNA: TGCAGCGTGCGTCAGGGGGCGAGCAATCAGCCCCAGCATTTT.

This chain links TRBV2 with TRBJ1-4, with 7 bases matching TRBD1. Germline values: CDR1 SNHLY, CDR2 FYNNEI. This CDR3 is built from 15 residues. Trimming cost V 6 bases and J 4 bases; bases outside gene matches: 8. CDR3 in amino acids: CASRPIQGINEKLFF. Written as DNA, the CDR3 is TGTGCCAGCAGACCAATACAGGGGATTAATGAAAAACTGTTTTTT.

This clone was detected only a few times. The J gene is TRBJ1-1, the V gene TRBV30; D unclear. CDR1 is GTSNPN and CDR2 is SVGIG in the germline V gene (reference sequence). This CDR3 comprises 13 residues. The ends were cut back, 0 bases at V and 1 base at J, with 6 bases in the middle. CDR3 DNA: TGTGCCTGGAGTGTACAGAGGAACACTGAAGCTTTCTTT. As protein: CAWSVQRNTEAFF.

This chain links TRBV7-8 with TRBJ2-5, with D hard to call. Per germline, CDR1 SGHVS and CDR2 FQNEAQ. Trimming took 2 bases from V and 5 from J, leaving 3 bases between them. CDR3 length: 11 residues. The CDR3 loop is CASSLSETQYF. CDR3 DNA sequence: TGTGCCAGCAGCTTATCCGAGACCCAGTACTTC.

V is TRBV23-1 and J is TRBJ1-1; D is unresolved. TRBV23-1 is flagged as an ORF with uncertain function. V was shortened by 4 bases and J by 7 bases, with 7 bases between the two germline ends. There are 11 residues in the CDR3. CDR3 sequence: CASSLCVEAFF. CDR3 DNA sequence: TGCGCCAGCAGTCTGTGTGTTGAAGCTTTCTTT.

The V call is TRBV6-6, the J call TRBJ2-3; D is unresolved. The CDR3 loop spans 12 amino acids. The V gene lost 7 bases and the J gene lost 2 bases, with 7 bases spanning the gap. Germline V gene lookup returns CDR1 MNHNY and CDR2 SVGAGI (reference sequence). The CDR3 sequence is CASNRLTDTQYF. The CDR3 nucleotides are TGTGCCAGCAACCGACTCACAGATACGCAGTATTTT.

A single count supports this clone. V and J are TRBV6-5 and TRBJ2-7; D ambiguous. The CDR3 consists of 12 residues. Trimming removed 7 bases at V and 0 bases at J, with 7 bases between. The germline V gene has CDR1 MNHEY and CDR2 SVGAGI. CDR3 region: CASTSNSYEQYF. In DNA, the CDR3 is TGTGCCAGCACCTCCAACTCCTACGAGCAGTACTTC.

In its sample, this clone was seen a few times. The genes are TRBV11-2 and TRBJ2-3; 8 nucleotides align to TRBD1. J lost 1 base, V lost 6 bases, and 0 bases had no gene match. The CDR3 loop spans 13 amino acids. Germline CDR1 reads SGHAT; CDR2 reads FQNNGV. Written as DNA, the CDR3 is TGTGCCAGCAGGACAGGGGGCACAGATACGCAGTATTTT. Its protein is CASRTGGTDTQYF. Full variable domain (outside the CDR3, taken from reference TRBV11-2 and TRBJ2-3): EAGVAQSPRYKIIEKRQSVAFWCNPISGHATLYWYQQILGQGPKLLIQFQNNGVVDDSQLPKDRFSAERLKGVDSTLKIQPAKLEDSAVYLCASRTGGTDTQYFGPGTRLTVL.

The gene calls are TRBV4-2 and TRBJ2-1; 8 bases are a match to TRBD2. Germline V gene lookup returns CDR1 LGHNA and CDR2 YNFKEQ. J lost 9 bases, V lost 4 bases, and 11 bases had no gene match. The CDR3 loop spans 15 amino acids. CDR3 residues: CASSLLAGSPGEQFF. For the CDR3, the DNA is TGTGCCAGCAGCCTGCTAGCGGGCTCCCCGGGTGAGCAGTTCTTC.

This clone was seen only once. V gene TRBV9 combines with J gene TRBJ2-3, with a possible D match to TRBD1 (5 bases). The V and J ends lost 4 bases and 0 bases respectively, with 12 bases between them. There are 15 residues in the CDR3. The germline V gene has CDR1 SGDLS and CDR2 YYNGEE. This CDR3 is CASSPGQGSTDTQYF. The CDR3 nucleotides read TGTGCCAGCAGCCCCGGGCAGGGTAGCACAGATACGCAGTATTTT.

This chain links TRBV21-1 with TRBJ2-1; the DNA was not used to check the table's D call, TRBD1. TRBV21-1 is tagged as a pseudogene. The CDR3 loop spans 14 amino acids. The CDR3 DNA reads TGTGCCATCAATACTGGACAGCCAGCCAATGAGCAGTTCTTC. It encodes CAINTGQPANEQFF.

The gene calls are TRBV12-5 and TRBJ2-2; possibly TRBD1 for D (6 bases). The CDR3 length is 14 residues. CDR1 and CDR2 from the germline V gene are LGHNT and FRNRAP. Trimming shortened V by 5 bases and J by 7 bases, and 14 bases separated the two germline ends. CDR3 bases: TGTGCTAGTGGTATACAGGGATTCGGCGGGGAGCTGTTTTTT. Translating gives CASGIQGFGGELFF.

CDR3 DNA sequence: TGTGCCAGCAGTGAACTTCGGGCAGGTTCATACACTGAAGCTTTCTTT. It is translated as CASSELRAGSYTEAFF. This rearrangement joins TRBV2 to TRBJ1-1; D gene ambiguous. The ends were cut back, 2 bases at V and 3 bases at J, with 16 bases in the middle. The CDR3 runs 16 residues. In germline, CDR1 is SNHLY, CDR2 FYNNEI.

V and J are TRBV9 and TRBJ2-3; 9 bases map to TRBD1. V lost 0 bases, J lost 4 bases, and 12 bases stayed unmatched. The CDR3 has 18 residues. Germline CDR1 is SGDLS and CDR2 is YYNGEE. DNA for the CDR3: TGTGCCAGCAGCGTAGGATTCCTTCGGGGACAGGGCGCAGATACGCAGTATTTT. Protein sequence: CASSVGFLRGQGADTQYF.

The J gene is TRBJ1-1, the V gene TRBV6-5, with D tentatively TRBD1 (5 bases). The CDR3 is made up of 14 amino acids. V lost 7 bases to trimming and J lost 7 bases, with 19 bases between them. Germline CDR1 and CDR2: MNHEY and SVGAGI. The CDR3 reads CASTRQLALDEAFF. Here the CDR3 DNA reads TGTGCCAGCACCAGACAGCTGGCGCTGGATGAAGCTTTCTTT.